A selection of T cell receptor beta chains follows, all from one sample in a study of post-analysis software for immune sequencing data. MiXCR, run by TCRdb on the PCR reads, gives a single entry per CDR3 protein. The sample has 700,000 to 800,000 distinct CDR3 sequences; 25% to 30% are singletons. The material sequenced was blood. The receptors shown here come from a girl under 18 with multiple sclerosis. CDR3s include the opening cysteine and the closing phenylalanine or tryptophan. A D gene is named only where the DNA matches it firmly. Size values are once, few and many counts, or a class for expanded clones, and some rows have none.

D gene | CDR3 length | clone size | J gene | V gene | CDR3 protein | CDR3 DNA
TRBD1 | 16 | few | TRBJ1-1 | TRBV5-1 | CASSPGTGSVNTEAFF | TGCGCCAGCAGCCCGGGGACAGGGTCGGTGAACACTGAAGCTTTCTTT
. | 16 | . | TRBJ1-1 | TRBV4-1 | CASSQDLQGGRTEAFF | TGCGCCAGCAGCCAAGATCTACAGGGTGGGCGGACTGAAGCTTTCTTT
TRBD2 | 16 | . | TRBJ2-1 | TRBV20-1 | CSARILGLATHNEQFF | TGCAGTGCTCGAATTCTGGGACTAGCGACGCACAATGAGCAGTTCTTC
TRBD1 | 14 | . | TRBJ2-5 | TRBV25-1 | CASSETLDRGTQYF | TGTGCCAGCAGCGAAACACTGGACAGGGGGACCCAGTACTTC
TRBD2 | 17 | many | TRBJ2-1 | TRBV6-6 | CASSYSGLAGIYNEQFF | TGTGCCAGCAGTTACTCAGGACTAGCGGGGATATACAATGAGCAGTTCTTC
TRBD2 | 14 | . | TRBJ2-1 | TRBV3-1 | CASSQGLAEPRQFF | TGTGCCAGCAGCCAGGGACTAGCGGAGCCGCGACAGTTCTTC
. | 12 | . | TRBJ1-2 | TRBV12-3/TRBV12-4 | CASSFTRGGYTF | TGTGCCAGCAGTTTCACCCGGGGTGGCTACACCTTC
TRBD2 | 19 | . | TRBJ2-1 | TRBV20-1 | CSAGHWTSGKWSSYNEQFF | TGCAGTGCTGGACACTGGACTAGCGGGAAGTGGAGTAGTTACAATGAGCAGTTCTTC
. | 14 | few | TRBJ1-2 | TRBV7-9 | CASSGETSSAGYTF | TGTGCCAGCAGCGGGGAAACTAGCTCGGCTGGCTACACCTTC
. | 14 | . | TRBJ2-5 | TRBV20-1 | CSVRARGYQETQYF | TGCAGTGTTAGGGCCAGAGGGTACCAAGAGACCCAGTACTTC
TRBD1 | 15 | many | TRBJ2-1 | TRBV5-5 | CASSLDRGPYNEQFF | TGTGCCAGCAGCTTGGACAGGGGACCCTACAATGAGCAGTTCTTC
TRBD1 | 15 | few | TRBJ1-1 | TRBV20-1 | CSARRTGAMNTEAFF | TGCAGTGCTAGAAGGACAGGGGCGATGAACACTGAAGCTTTCTTT
TRBD1 | 17 | . | TRBJ1-4 | TRBV7-3 | CAPRGQGARKRNEKLFF | TGTGCCCCCCGGGGACAGGGGGCGCGTAAAAGGAATGAAAAACTGTTTTTT
. | 15 | . | TRBJ1-5 | TRBV6-1 | CASSEPRLGNQPQHF | TGTGCCAGCAGTGAACCCAGGTTGGGAAATCAGCCCCAGCATTTT
TRBD2 | 19 | once | TRBJ2-5 | TRBV5-5 | CASSQASGALQIGTGTQYF | TGTGCCAGCAGCCAAGCTAGCGGGGCCCTCCAAATCGGAACGGGGACCCAGTACTTC
TRBD1 | 15 | few | TRBJ1-5 | TRBV2 | CASSEGGQGYQPQHF | TGTGCCAGCAGTGAAGGGGGACAGGGGTATCAGCCCCAGCATTTT
TRBD1 | 14 | few | TRBJ2-7 | TRBV28 | CASSSPQGADEQYF | TGTGCCAGCAGTAGCCCTCAGGGGGCCGACGAGCAGTACTTC
. | 14 | . | TRBJ2-7 | TRBV28 | CASRAGTPLPEQYF | TGTGCCAGCAGGGCCGGGACACCACTCCCCGAGCAGTACTTC
. | 16 | . | TRBJ1-6 | TRBV2 | CASSEGAGTVHSPLHF | TGTGCCAGCAGTGAAGGTGCAGGGACGGTTCATTCACCCCTCCACTTT
TRBD2 | 15 | . | TRBJ2-5 | TRBV5-6 | CASSPRGVLGETQYF | TGTGCCAGCAGCCCCCGGGGGGTCCTCGGGGAGACCCAGTACTTC
. | 14 | . | TRBJ1-1 | TRBV9 | CASSGLWGSTEAFF | TGTGCCAGCAGCGGTCTCTGGGGGTCCACTGAAGCTTTCTTT
TRBD1 | 15 | . | TRBJ2-3 | TRBV20-1 | CSARVDRGHPDTQYF | TGCAGTGCTAGAGTTGACAGGGGGCATCCAGATACGCAGTATTTT
. | 14 | . | TRBJ1-5 | TRBV20-1 | CSAHQLGSNQPQHF | TGCAGTGCTCATCAGTTGGGGAGCAATCAGCCCCAGCATTTT
TRBD1 | 15 | many | TRBJ1-2 | TRBV6-5 | CASSYPGTGPYGYTF | TGTGCCAGCAGTTACCCCGGGACAGGGCCCTATGGCTACACCTTC
. | 13 | . | TRBJ1-2 | TRBV20-1 | CSARDGSNYGYTF | TGCAGTGCTAGAGACGGGTCTAACTATGGCTACACCTTC
. | 10 | many | TRBJ1-1 | TRBV7-2 | CASSLTEAFF | TGTGCCAGCAGCTTAACTGAAGCTTTCTTT
. | 15 | . | TRBJ1-2 | TRBV6-2/TRBV6-3 | CASSRSLTVRDGYTF | TGTGCCAGCAGTCGCTCTCTGACAGTAAGGGATGGCTACACCTTC
TRBD2 | 18 | few | TRBJ2-3 | TRBV7-2 | CASSFLPPGLAGSVGQYF | TGTGCCAGCAGCTTCCTTCCCCCGGGACTAGCGGGGAGTGTTGGGCAGTATTTT
. | 14 | . | TRBJ1-5 | TRBV29-1 | CSVLLGDPNQPQHF | TGCAGCGTGTTACTCGGGGATCCAAATCAGCCCCAGCATTTT
TRBD2 | 18 | . | TRBJ2-7 | TRBV27 | CAGSPRKGTSGRSYEQYF | TGTGCCGGCAGTCCAAGAAAGGGGACTAGCGGGAGATCTTACGAGCAGTACTTC
. | 14 | few | TRBJ1-2 | TRBV18 | CASSPPARGGGYTF | TGTGCCAGCTCACCACCGGCGCGGGGCGGGGGCTACACCTTC
TRBD2 | 16 | . | TRBJ2-3 | TRBV20-1 | CSASGLAGGRADTQYF | TGCAGTGCTAGTGGACTAGCGGGAGGACGCGCAGATACGCAGTATTTT
. | 14 | few | TRBJ2-1 | TRBV20-1 | CSANSVSAYNEQFF | TGCAGTGCTAACAGCGTTTCTGCCTACAATGAGCAGTTCTTC
TRBD2 | 17 | many | TRBJ2-1 | TRBV9 | CASSTGLAGYRYNEQFF | TGTGCCAGCAGCACCGGACTAGCGGGGTACAGATACAATGAGCAGTTCTTC
. | 16 | few | TRBJ1-5 | TRBV6-6 | CASYRDGSYSNQPQHF | TGTGCCAGCTATCGGGATGGGAGCTATAGCAATCAGCCCCAGCATTTT
. | 17 | . | TRBJ2-1 | TRBV18 | CASSPTVPTGFHNEQFF | TGTGCCAGCTCACCAACGGTACCCACGGGCTTCCACAATGAGCAGTTCTTC
TRBD2 | 14 | many | TRBJ2-7 | TRBV29-1 | CSVDPSGSHYEQYF | TGCAGCGTTGACCCTAGCGGGAGCCACTACGAGCAGTACTTC
TRBD1 | 15 | . | TRBJ2-5 | TRBV7-9 | CASSFLDRLQETQYF | TGTGCCAGCAGCTTCTTGGACAGGCTACAAGAGACCCAGTACTTC
. | 15 | few | TRBJ2-1 | TRBV4-2 | CASSQDQALSWEQFF | TGTGCCAGCAGCCAAGATCAGGCCCTCTCTTGGGAGCAGTTCTTC
TRBD2 | 15 | . | TRBJ2-3 | TRBV28 | CASSPTSGGGDTQYF | TGTGCCAGCAGTCCGACTAGCGGGGGAGGCGATACGCAGTATTTT
. | 16 | few | TRBJ2-3 | TRBV6-5 | CASTIGLSRPNLGGYF | TGTGCCAGCACCATCGGACTCTCGAGACCGAACCTCGGAGGGTATTTT
. | 14 | few | TRBJ1-2 | TRBV19 | CASRPGAGLGGYTF | TGTGCCAGTAGACCCGGGGCCGGGCTAGGTGGCTACACCTTC
. | 14 | . | TRBJ1-1 | TRBV9 | CASSVVRANTEAFF | TGTGCCAGCAGCGTAGTCAGAGCGAACACTGAAGCTTTCTTT
TRBD1 | 16 | once | TRBJ2-1 | TRBV9 | CASNGNQGAPFDEQFF | TGTGCCAGCAACGGAAACCAGGGGGCTCCCTTCGATGAGCAGTTCTTC
. | 14 | few | TRBJ2-5 | TRBV10-3 | CAISVSGFQETQYF | TGTGCCATCAGTGTATCGGGATTCCAAGAGACCCAGTACTTC
TRBD1 | 14 | few | TRBJ1-2 | TRBV7-8 | CASSERQGANGYTF | TGTGCCAGCAGCGAACGACAGGGGGCAAATGGCTACACCTTC
. | 12 | few | TRBJ1-2 | TRBV6-5 | CASSSSSMGYTF | TGTGCCAGCAGTAGTTCTAGTATGGGCTACACCTTC
. | 14 | few | TRBJ1-2 | TRBV12-3/TRBV12-4 | CASSAGRHVYGYTF | TGTGCCAGCAGTGCGGGACGGCATGTCTATGGCTACACCTTC
. | 13 | once | TRBJ1-5 | TRBV7-9 | CASSHYERSPQHF | TGTGCCAGCAGCCATTATGAGCGAAGCCCTCAGCATTTT
TRBD1 | 14 | . | TRBJ1-2 | TRBV6-5 | CASRTTTGVDHYTF | TGTGCCAGCAGGACTACAACAGGGGTAGATCACTACACCTTC
. | 18 | . | TRBJ1-4 | TRBV5-1 | CASSPVAGILSTNEKLFF | TGCGCCAGCAGCCCGGTGGCAGGGATACTATCAACTAATGAAAAACTGTTTTTT
. | 13 | . | TRBJ2-5 | TRBV20-1 | CSALNPGRETQYF | TGCAGTGCCCTCAATCCAGGGCGCGAGACCCAGTACTTC